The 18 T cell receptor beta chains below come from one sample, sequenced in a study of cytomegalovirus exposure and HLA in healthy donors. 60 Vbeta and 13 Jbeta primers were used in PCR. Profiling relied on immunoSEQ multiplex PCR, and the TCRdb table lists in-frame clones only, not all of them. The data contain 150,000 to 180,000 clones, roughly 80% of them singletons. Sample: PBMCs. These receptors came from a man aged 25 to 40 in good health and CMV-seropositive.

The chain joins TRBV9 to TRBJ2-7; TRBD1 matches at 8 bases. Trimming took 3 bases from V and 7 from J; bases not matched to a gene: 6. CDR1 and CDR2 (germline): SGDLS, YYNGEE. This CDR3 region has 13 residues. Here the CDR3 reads CASSETGAREQYF. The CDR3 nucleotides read TGTGCCAGCAGCGAGACAGGGGCTCGGGAGCAGTACTTC.

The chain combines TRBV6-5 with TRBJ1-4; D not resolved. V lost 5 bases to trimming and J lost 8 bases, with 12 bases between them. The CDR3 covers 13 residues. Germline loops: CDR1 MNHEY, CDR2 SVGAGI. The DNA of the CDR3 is TGTGCCAGCAGTGTGGTGACAAACGAAAAACTGTTTTTT. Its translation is CASSVVTNEKLFF.

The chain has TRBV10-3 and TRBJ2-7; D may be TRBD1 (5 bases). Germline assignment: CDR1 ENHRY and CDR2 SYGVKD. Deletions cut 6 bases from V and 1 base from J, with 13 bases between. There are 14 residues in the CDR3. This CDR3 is CAIRNDSFSYEQYF. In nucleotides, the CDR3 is TGTGCCATCAGAAATGACAGTTTTTCCTACGAGCAGTACTTC.

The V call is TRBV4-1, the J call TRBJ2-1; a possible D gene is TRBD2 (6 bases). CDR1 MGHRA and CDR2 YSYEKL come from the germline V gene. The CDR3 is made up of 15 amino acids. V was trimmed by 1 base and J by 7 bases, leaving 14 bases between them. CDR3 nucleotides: TGCGCCAGCAGCCAAGGGGCTCGGGGGAGGAATGAGCAGTTCTTC. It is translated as CASSQGARGRNEQFF.

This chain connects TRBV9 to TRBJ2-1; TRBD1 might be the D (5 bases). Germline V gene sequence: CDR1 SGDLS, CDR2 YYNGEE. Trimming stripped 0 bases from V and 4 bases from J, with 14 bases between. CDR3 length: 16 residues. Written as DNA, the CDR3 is TGTGCCAGCAGCGTAGTTGGGGCGCGAGAGTACAATGAGCAGTTCTTC. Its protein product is CASSVVGAREYNEQFF. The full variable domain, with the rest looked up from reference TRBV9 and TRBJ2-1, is DSGVTQTPKHLITATGQRVTLRCSPRSGDLSVYWYQQSLDQGLQFLIQYYNGEERAKGNILERFSAQQFPDLHSELNLSSLELGDSALYFCASSVVGAREYNEQFFGPGTRLTVL.

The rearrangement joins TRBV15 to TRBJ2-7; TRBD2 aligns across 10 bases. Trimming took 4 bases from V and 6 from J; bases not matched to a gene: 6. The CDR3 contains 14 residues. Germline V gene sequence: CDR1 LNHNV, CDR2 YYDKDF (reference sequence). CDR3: CATSKAGGPLEQYF. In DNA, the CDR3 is TGTGCCACCAGCAAAGCGGGAGGGCCGCTCGAGCAGTACTTC.

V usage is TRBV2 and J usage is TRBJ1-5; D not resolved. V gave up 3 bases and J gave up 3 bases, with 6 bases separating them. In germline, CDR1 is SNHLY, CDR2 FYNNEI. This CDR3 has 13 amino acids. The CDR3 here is CASSDFLNQPQHF. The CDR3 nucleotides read TGTGCCAGCAGTGATTTTCTCAATCAGCCCCAGCATTTT.

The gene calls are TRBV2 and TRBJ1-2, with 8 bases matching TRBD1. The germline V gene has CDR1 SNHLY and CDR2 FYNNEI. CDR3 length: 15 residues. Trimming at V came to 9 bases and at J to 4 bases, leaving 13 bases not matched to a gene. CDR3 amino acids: CASEPDRGMSYGYTF. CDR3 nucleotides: TGTGCCAGTGAACCTGACAGGGGAATGAGCTATGGCTACACCTTC.

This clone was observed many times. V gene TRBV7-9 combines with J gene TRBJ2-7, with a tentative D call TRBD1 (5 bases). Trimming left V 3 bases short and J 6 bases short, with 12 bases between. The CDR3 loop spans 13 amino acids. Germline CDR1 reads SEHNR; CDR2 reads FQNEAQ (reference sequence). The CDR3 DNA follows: TGTGCCAGCAGCTTCACCCAAGGGGCCGAGCAGTACTTC. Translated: CASSFTQGAEQYF.

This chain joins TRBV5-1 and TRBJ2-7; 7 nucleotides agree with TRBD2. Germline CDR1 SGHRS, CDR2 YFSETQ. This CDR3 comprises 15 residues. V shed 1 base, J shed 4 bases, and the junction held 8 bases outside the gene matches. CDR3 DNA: TGCGCCAGCAGCTTGACCAGCGGGAAACGGTACGAGCAGTACTTC. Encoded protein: CASSLTSGKRYEQYF.

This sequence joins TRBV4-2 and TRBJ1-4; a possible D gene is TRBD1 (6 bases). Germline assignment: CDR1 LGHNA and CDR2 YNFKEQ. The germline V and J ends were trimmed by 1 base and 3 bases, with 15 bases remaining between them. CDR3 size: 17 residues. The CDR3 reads CASSQGLGGAANEKLFF. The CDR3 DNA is TGTGCCAGCAGCCAAGGCCTGGGGGGGGCGGCTAATGAAAAACTGTTTTTT.

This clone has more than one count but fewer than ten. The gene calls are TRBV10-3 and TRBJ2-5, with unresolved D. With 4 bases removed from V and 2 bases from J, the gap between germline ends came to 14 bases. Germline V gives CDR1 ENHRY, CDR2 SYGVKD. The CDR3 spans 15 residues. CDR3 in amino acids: CAISVFRNSQETQYF. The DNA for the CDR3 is TGTGCCATCAGTGTTTTTAGAAACAGTCAAGAGACCCAGTACTTC.

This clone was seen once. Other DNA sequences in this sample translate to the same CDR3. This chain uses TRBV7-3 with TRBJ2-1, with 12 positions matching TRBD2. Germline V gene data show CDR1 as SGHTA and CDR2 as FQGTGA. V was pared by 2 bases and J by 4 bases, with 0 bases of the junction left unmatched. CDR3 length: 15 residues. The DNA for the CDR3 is TGTGCCAGCAGCTTAGGACTAGCGGGGTACAATGAGCAGTTCTTC. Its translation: CASSLGLAGYNEQFF.

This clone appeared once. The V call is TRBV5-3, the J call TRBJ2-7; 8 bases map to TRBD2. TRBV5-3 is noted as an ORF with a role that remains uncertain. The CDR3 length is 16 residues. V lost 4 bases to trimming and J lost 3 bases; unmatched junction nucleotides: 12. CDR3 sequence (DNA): TGTGCCAGAAGCCCGGCTTTCATAGCGGGGCTCTACGAGCAGTACTTC. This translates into CARSPAFIAGLYEQYF.

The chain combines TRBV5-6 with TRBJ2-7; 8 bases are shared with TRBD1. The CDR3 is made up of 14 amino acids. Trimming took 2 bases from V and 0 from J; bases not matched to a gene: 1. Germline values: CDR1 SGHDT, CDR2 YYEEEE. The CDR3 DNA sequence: TGTGCCAGCAGCTTAGGACAGGGCTCCTACGAGCAGTACTTC. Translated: CASSLGQGSYEQYF.

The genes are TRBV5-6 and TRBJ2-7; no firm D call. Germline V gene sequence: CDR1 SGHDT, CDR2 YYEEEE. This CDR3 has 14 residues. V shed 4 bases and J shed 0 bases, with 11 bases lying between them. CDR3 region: CASSPGITSYEQYF. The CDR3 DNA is TGTGCCAGCAGCCCTGGCATTACCTCCTACGAGCAGTACTTC.

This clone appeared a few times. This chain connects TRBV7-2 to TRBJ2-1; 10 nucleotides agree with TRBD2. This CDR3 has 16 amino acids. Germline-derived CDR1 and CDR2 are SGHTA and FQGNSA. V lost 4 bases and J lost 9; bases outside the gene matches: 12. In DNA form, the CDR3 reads TGTGCCAGCAGCTCAAGGACTAGCGGAGGTGGCCGTGAGCAGTTCTTC. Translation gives CASSSRTSGGGREQFF.

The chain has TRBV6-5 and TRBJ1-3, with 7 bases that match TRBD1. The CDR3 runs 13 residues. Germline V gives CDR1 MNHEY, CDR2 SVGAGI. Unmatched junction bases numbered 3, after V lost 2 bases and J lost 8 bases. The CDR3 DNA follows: TGTGCCAGCAGTTACCCGGGGACAGACACCATATATTTT. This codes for CASSYPGTDTIYF.